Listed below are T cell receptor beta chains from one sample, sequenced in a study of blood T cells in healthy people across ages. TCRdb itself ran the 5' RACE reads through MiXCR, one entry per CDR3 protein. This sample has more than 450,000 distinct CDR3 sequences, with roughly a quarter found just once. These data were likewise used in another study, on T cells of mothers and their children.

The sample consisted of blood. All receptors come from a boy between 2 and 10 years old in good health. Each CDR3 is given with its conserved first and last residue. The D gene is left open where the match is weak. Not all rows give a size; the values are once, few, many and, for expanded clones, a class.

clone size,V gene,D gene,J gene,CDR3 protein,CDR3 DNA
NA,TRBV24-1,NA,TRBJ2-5,CATSLGHQETQYF,TGTGCCACCAGTTTGGGACACCAAGAGACCCAGTACTTC
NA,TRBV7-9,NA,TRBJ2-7,CASSLTGWVYEQYF,TGTGCCAGCAGCTTAACAGGGTGGGTCTACGAGCAGTACTTC
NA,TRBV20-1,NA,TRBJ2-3,CSARDLGGLQYF,TGCAGTGCTAGAGATCTAGGTGGTCTGCAGTATTTT
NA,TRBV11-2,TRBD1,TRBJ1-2,CASSPWGTAYGYTF,TGTGCCAGCAGCCCCTGGGGGACAGCCTATGGCTACACCTTC
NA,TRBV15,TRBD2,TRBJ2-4,CATTGRESKNIQYF,TGTGCCACCACAGGGAGGGAGTCCAAAAACATTCAGTACTTC
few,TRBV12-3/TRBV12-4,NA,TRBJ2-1,CASSAPRGRDEQFF,TGTGCCAGCAGTGCGCCCAGGGGCAGGGATGAGCAGTTCTTC
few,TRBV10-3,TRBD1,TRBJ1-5,CAIKSGTGDNQPQHF,TGTGCCATCAAGAGTGGGACAGGGGACAATCAGCCCCAGCATTTT
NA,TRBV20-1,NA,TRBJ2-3,CSAPSRTDTQYF,TGCAGTGCCCCGAGCCGTACAGATACGCAGTATTTT
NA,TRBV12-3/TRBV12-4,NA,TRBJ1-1,CASSRWGGPSNTEAFF,TGTGCCAGCAGTCGGTGGGGGGGGCCTTCTAACACTGAAGCTTTCTTT
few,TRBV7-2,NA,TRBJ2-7,CASSLGSRGYEQYF,TGTGCCAGCAGCTTAGGGAGTAGGGGTTACGAGCAGTACTTC
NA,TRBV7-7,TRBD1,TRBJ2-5,CASSLGTGVGETQYF,TGTGCTAGCAGCTTAGGGACAGGGGTTGGAGAGACCCAGTACTTC
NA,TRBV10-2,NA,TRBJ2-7,CASGGAWFYEQYF,TGCGCCAGTGGTGGGGCATGGTTCTACGAGCAGTACTTC
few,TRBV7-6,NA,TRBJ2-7,CASSPSNTYEQYF,TGTGCCAGCAGCCCTAGCAACACCTACGAGCAGTACTTC
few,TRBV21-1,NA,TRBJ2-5,CASRRGLAIETQYF,TGTGCCAGCAGGAGAGGACTAGCGATTGAGACCCAGTACTTC
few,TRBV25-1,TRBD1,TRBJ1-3,CASNTGEPGNTIYF,TGTGCCAGCAACACAGGGGAGCCTGGAAACACCATATATTTT
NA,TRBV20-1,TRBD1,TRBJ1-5,CSGGQGGNQPQHF,TGCAGTGGAGGACAGGGTGGCAATCAGCCCCAGCATTTT
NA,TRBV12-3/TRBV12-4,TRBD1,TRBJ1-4,CASRVPGTGQEKLFF,TGTGCCAGCAGAGTTCCCGGGACAGGGCAGGAAAAACTGTTTTTT
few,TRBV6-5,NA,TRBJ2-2,CASSYGKEINTGELFF,TGTGCCAGCAGTTACGGGAAGGAAATCAACACCGGGGAGCTGTTTTTT
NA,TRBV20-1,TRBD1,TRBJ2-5,CSASGDRGIQETQYF,TGCAGTGCTAGCGGGGACAGGGGTATCCAAGAGACCCAGTACTTC
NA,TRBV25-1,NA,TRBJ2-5,CASSEFSGQETQYF,TGTGCCAGCAGTGAATTTAGCGGCCAAGAGACCCAGTACTTC
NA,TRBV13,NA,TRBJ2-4,CASSPRLGPGRQNIQYF,TGTGCCAGCAGCCCACGTCTGGGTCCTGGGAGGCAAAACATTCAGTACTTC
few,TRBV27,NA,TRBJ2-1,CASSYGGSGHNEQFF,TGTGCCAGCAGTTACGGGGGTAGCGGACACAATGAGCAGTTCTTC
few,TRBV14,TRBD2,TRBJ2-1,CASSQVRLAGGRGEQFF,TGTGCCAGCAGCCAAGTTAGGCTAGCGGGAGGCCGGGGTGAGCAGTTCTTC
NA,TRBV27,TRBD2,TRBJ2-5,CASSSLAGGMETQYF,TGTGCCAGCAGTTCCCTAGCGGGCGGGATGGAGACCCAGTACTTC
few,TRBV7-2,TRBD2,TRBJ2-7,CASSLLAGGPEQYF,TGTGCCAGCAGCTTACTAGCGGGAGGCCCCGAGCAGTACTTC
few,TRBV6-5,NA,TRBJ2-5,CASSYSVGRETQYF,TGTGCCAGCAGTTACTCGGTGGGCCGAGAGACCCAGTACTTC
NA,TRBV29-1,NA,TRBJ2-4,CSTTWGKNIQYF,TGCAGCACTACATGGGGCAAAAACATTCAGTACTTC
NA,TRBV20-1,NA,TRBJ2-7,CSAREGGPTYEQYF,TGCAGTGCTAGAGAGGGGGGGCCCACCTACGAGCAGTACTTC
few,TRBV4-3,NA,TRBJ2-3,CASSHVPDTQYF,TGCGCCAGCAGCCACGTCCCAGATACGCAGTATTTT
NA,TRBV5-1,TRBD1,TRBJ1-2,CASSSEYRGYGYTF,TGCGCCAGCAGCTCTGAATACAGGGGGTATGGCTACACCTTC
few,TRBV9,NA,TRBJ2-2,CASSVGGGAIYGELFF,TGTGCCAGCAGCGTCGGGGGCGGGGCCATATACGGGGAGCTGTTTTTT
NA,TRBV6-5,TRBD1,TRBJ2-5,CASTNGGQGRWHF,TGTGCCAGCACCAACGGGGGACAGGGGCGCTGGCACTTC
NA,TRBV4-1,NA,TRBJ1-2,CASSQDPGADYYGYTF,TGCGCCAGCAGCCAAGATCCTGGGGCCGACTACTATGGCTACACCTTC
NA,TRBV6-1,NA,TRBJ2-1,CASSEFGGLDYNEQFF,TGTGCCAGCAGTGAATTCGGCGGGCTAGACTACAATGAGCAGTTCTTC
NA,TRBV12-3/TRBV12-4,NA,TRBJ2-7,CASSAGAVYEQYF,TGTGCCAGCAGTGCAGGGGCGGTCTACGAGCAGTACTTC
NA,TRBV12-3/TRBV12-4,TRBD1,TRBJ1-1,CASSSDRANTEAFF,TGTGCCAGCAGTTCCGACAGGGCCAACACTGAAGCTTTCTTT
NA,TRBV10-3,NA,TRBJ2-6,CAISASLTSGANVLTF,TGTGCCATCAGTGCAAGCCTTACCTCTGGGGCCAACGTCCTGACTTTC
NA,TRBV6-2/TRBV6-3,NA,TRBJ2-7,CASSHRAYEQYF,TGTGCCAGCAGTCACAGGGCCTACGAGCAGTACTTC
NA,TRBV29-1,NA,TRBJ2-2,CSVEGGRGATNTGELFF,TGCAGCGTTGAAGGGGGACGAGGGGCGACGAACACCGGGGAGCTGTTTTTT
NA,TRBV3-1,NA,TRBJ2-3,CASSQRPAGVQYF,TGTGCCAGCAGCCAACGGCCGGCTGGCGTGCAGTATTTT
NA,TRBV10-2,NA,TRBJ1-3,CASSEGGYGNTIYF,TGCGCCAGCAGTGAAGGAGGGTACGGAAACACCATATATTTT
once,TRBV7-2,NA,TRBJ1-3,CASSPSSGNTIYF,TGTGCCAGCAGCCCCTCCTCTGGAAACACCATATATTTT
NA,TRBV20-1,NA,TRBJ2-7,CSASGDGSYEQYF,TGCAGTGCTAGCGGAGACGGATCCTACGAGCAGTACTTC
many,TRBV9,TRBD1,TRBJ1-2,CASSDRDREKDGYTF,TGTGCCAGCAGCGACCGGGACAGGGAAAAAGATGGCTACACCTTC
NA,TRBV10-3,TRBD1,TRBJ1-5,CAIGTGGLGNQPQHF,TGTGCCATCGGAACAGGGGGCTTGGGCAATCAGCCCCAGCATTTT
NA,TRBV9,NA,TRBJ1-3,CASSADPGPRNTIYF,TGTGCCAGCAGCGCAGACCCAGGGCCGAGAAACACCATATATTTT
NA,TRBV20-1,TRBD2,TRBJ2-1,CSARDTGGRMYNEQFF,TGCAGTGCTAGAGATACGGGCGGGAGGATGTACAATGAGCAGTTCTTC